This entry describes one T cell receptor (beta chain). Original analysis: Estimation of nucleated cell counts was performed using reference gene primer amplification. Clones were sequenced by immunoSEQ multiplex PCR, and TCRdb holds only the in-frame ones, with some missing. V, J and clone size were drawn from that table, and D and trimming were deduced from the DNA. This repertoire shows roughly 210,000 clones, 84% found once; its top ten account for about 10%. This sample is drawn from a study of blood T cell repertoires in COVID-19. Across the study: The United States, Italy and Spain supplied acute and convalescent COVID-19 samples. The analysed material was cDNA or gDNA that came from T cells, B-cell-depleted T cells, or PBMCs.

Followed over time, Seattle patients had been enrolled while infection was active. Trimming stripped 1 base from V and 8 bases from J, with 12 bases between. Germline V gene lookup returns CDR1 ENHRY and CDR2 SYGVKD. This CDR3 is 14 amino acids long. The chain employs TRBV10-3 and TRBJ2-1; D perhaps matches TRBD2 (6 bases). This TCR came from a woman aged 80 or over with COVID-19, enrolled during active disease. The sample comprised peripheral blood. CDR3 DNA: TGTGCCATCAGTGAGTTGGGGGGAAGGGATGAGCAGTTCTTC. Protein: CAISELGGRDEQFF.